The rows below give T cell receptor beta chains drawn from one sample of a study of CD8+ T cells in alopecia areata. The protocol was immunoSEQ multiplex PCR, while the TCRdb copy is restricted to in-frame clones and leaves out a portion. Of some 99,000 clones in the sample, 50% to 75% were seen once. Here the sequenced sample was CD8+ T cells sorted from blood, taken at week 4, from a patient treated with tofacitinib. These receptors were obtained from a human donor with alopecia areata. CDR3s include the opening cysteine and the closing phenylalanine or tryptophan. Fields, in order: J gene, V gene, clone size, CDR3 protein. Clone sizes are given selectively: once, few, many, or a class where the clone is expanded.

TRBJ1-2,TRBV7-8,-,CASSLFPGDDGYTF
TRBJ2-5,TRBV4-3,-,CASSHGQGSGETQYF
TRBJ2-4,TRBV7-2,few,CASSLEQGILLLAKNIQYF
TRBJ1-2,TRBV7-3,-,CASSLQGADYGYTF
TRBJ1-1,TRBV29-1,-,CSVVGGSEAFF
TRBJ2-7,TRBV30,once,CAWKLAGANEQYF
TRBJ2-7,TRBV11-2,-,CASSLNEQYF
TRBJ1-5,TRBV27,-,CASSFGGSNQPQHF
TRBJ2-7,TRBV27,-,CASSFGRGYEQYF
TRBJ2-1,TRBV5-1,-,CASSLDQGKYNEQFF
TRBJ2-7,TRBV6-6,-,CASSSNRGSNYEQYF
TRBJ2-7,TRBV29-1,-,CSVSGVDYEQYF
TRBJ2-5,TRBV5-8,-,CASSLRAWETQYF
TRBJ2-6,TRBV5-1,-,CASSETGGLPSGANVLTF
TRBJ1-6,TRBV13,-,CATFPGGRPYNSPLHF
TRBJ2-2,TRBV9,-,CASSPGGSGELFF
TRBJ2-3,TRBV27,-,CASSFSLGTDTQYF
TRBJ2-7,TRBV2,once,CASRERTAESYEQYF
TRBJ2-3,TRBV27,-,CASSPTTGAGTDTQYF